Below are 25 T cell receptor beta chains sequenced from a single sample in a study of blood T cell repertoires in COVID-19. Repertoires were generated with immunoSEQ multiplex PCR, while TCRdb's copy carries only in-frame clones and drops some. The sample lists 330,000 or so clones, roughly 87% seen once, with around 10% in the top ten. The sample comprised peripheral blood. Every receptor here comes from a man aged 25 to 45 with COVID-19, enrolled during active disease.

The V call is TRBV5-4, the J call TRBJ1-6, with 7 bases aligning to TRBD1. Germline V gene lookup returns CDR1 SGHNT and CDR2 YYREEE (reference sequence). Unmatched junction bases numbered 4, after V lost 2 bases and J lost 5 bases. This CDR3 is built from 15 residues. This chain's CDR3 is CASSFPTGNNSPLHF. CDR3 DNA: TGTGCCAGCAGCTTCCCGACAGGGAATAATTCACCCCTCCACTTT.

V gene TRBV20-1 combines with J gene TRBJ1-5, with a weak D call TRBD1 (5 bases). V lost 3 bases to trimming and J lost 4 bases, with 10 bases between them. This CDR3 has 13 residues. Looked up from germline, CDR1 is DFQATT and CDR2 is SNEGSKA (reference sequence). The CDR3: CSASSRGNQPQHF. CDR3 coding DNA: TGCAGTGCTAGTTCCCGGGGGAATCAGCCCCAGCATTTT.

The table lists this clone with a few counts. The chain employs TRBV11-2 and TRBJ2-7; 7 bases are a match to TRBD1. Germline assignment: CDR1 SGHAT and CDR2 FQNNGV. Trimming took 5 bases from V and 4 from J; bases not matched to a gene: 5. This CDR3 region has 13 residues. The CDR3 bases are TGTGCCAGCAGCCCCGGGACAGCTTACGAGCAGTACTTC. As protein: CASSPGTAYEQYF. The whole variable domain, filled in from reference TRBV11-2 and TRBJ2-7, reads EAGVAQSPRYKIIEKRQSVAFWCNPISGHATLYWYQQILGQGPKLLIQFQNNGVVDDSQLPKDRFSAERLKGVDSTLKIQPAKLEDSAVYLCASSPGTAYEQYFGPGTRLTVT.

The chain uses TRBV19 and TRBJ1-2, with D tentatively TRBD1 (5 bases). The CDR3 runs to 15 residues. V lost 5 bases to trimming and J lost 0 bases, with 13 bases between them. The V gene's germline CDR1 is LNHDA and CDR2 SQIVND (reference sequence). The CDR3 nucleotides are TGTGCCAGTAGTCCAGGGAGGGAGACTAACTATGGCTACACCTTC. Amino acid sequence: CASSPGRETNYGYTF.

The chain joins TRBV6-5 to TRBJ1-1; 11 nucleotides align to TRBD1. The length of the CDR3 is 14 residues. After removal of 4 bases from V and 4 bases from J, the junction contained 2 bases not matched to a gene. Germline loops: CDR1 MNHEY, CDR2 SVGAGI. The CDR3 loop reads CASSWDRGGTEAFF. CDR3 nucleotide sequence: TGTGCCAGCAGTTGGGACAGGGGGGGCACTGAAGCTTTCTTT.

J is TRBJ2-1 and V is TRBV9; perhaps TRBD2 as D (5 bases). V shed 1 base and J shed 6 bases, with 5 bases lying between them. The CDR3 totals 12 residues. CDR1 SGDLS and CDR2 YYNGEE come from the germline V gene. The CDR3 region has the DNA TGTGCCAGCAGCGTAAGCGGCAATGAGCAGTTCTTC. Translated: CASSVSGNEQFF.

The rearrangement joins TRBV9 to TRBJ2-3; D gene uncertain. The CDR3 loop spans 13 amino acids. The ends were cut back, 4 bases at V and 4 bases at J, with 10 bases in the middle. The germline V gene encodes CDR1 SGDLS and CDR2 YYNGEE. CDR3: CASSLRVADTQYF. The CDR3 coding sequence is TGTGCCAGCAGCCTGAGAGTGGCAGATACGCAGTATTTT.

Regarding this clone: One end of the junction is discordant with germline, which a read error may explain. The chain uses TRBV6-1 and TRBJ2-5, with 13 bases aligning to TRBD2. The CDR3 extends over 16 amino acids. Germline V gives CDR1 MNHNS, CDR2 SASEGT. The CDR3 protein is CASSKAGTSGEETQYF. The CDR3 DNA sequence: TGTGCCAGCAGTAAAGCCGGGACTAGCGGGGAAGAGACCCAGTACTTC.

The chain uses TRBV5-4 and TRBJ2-5; 9 nucleotides agree with TRBD2. The CDR3 runs to 17 residues. With 4 bases clipped from V and 0 bases from J, the junction kept 10 bases outside the gene matches. Germline V gene lookup returns CDR1 SGHNT and CDR2 YYREEE (reference sequence). CDR3 sequence reads: CASSPTRGLAYQETQYF. CDR3 nucleotide sequence: TGTGCCAGCAGCCCTACCCGGGGACTAGCTTACCAAGAGACCCAGTACTTC.

This clone came up once. The chain recombines TRBV25-1 with TRBJ2-1; 9 positions match TRBD2. V was clipped by 8 bases and J by 3 bases; unmatched bases: 5. The CDR3 loop spans 14 amino acids. Germline CDR1 MGHDK, CDR2 SYGVNS. The CDR3 sequence is CASVAGDIYNEQFF. CDR3 bases: TGTGCCAGCGTAGCGGGAGATATCTACAATGAGCAGTTCTTC.

The V call is TRBV4-3, the J call TRBJ1-1, with 8 bases fitting TRBD1. This CDR3 spans 19 amino acids. V gave up 1 base and J gave up 3 bases; unmatched junction bases: 16. CDR1 and CDR2 from the germline V gene are LGHNA and YSLEER. This CDR3 is CASSQGLSRDRRWDTEAFF. The CDR3 DNA reads as TGCGCCAGCAGCCAAGGCCTGAGTAGGGACAGGAGATGGGACACTGAAGCTTTCTTT.

The rearrangement links TRBV28 to TRBJ2-3; TRBD2 aligns across 10 bases. Germline lookup yields CDR1 MDHEN and CDR2 SYDVKM. The V gene end was trimmed by 6 bases and the J gene end by 1 base; junction bases not matched to a gene: 1. The CDR3 is 14 amino acids. CDR3 sequence reads: CASRAGGGTDTQYF. The DNA for the CDR3 is TGTGCCAGCAGAGCGGGAGGGGGCACAGATACGCAGTATTTT.

V usage is TRBV12-5 and J usage is TRBJ2-1; TRBD2 agrees at 12 bases. Losses at the gene ends were 0 bases for V and 0 bases for J; bases not matched to a gene: 3. The germline CDR1 and CDR2 sequences are LGHNT and FRNRAP. The CDR3 runs 18 residues. CDR3 protein: CASGLVGLAGSSYNEQFF. In DNA form, the CDR3 reads TGTGCTAGTGGTTTGGTTGGACTAGCGGGGAGCTCCTACAATGAGCAGTTCTTC.

The DNA of the CDR3 is TGTGCCAGCAGCTTATTTGCAGGGTCCGAGACCCAGTACTTC. Protein: CASSLFAGSETQYF. V and J are TRBV7-2 and TRBJ2-5; tentative D call: TRBD1 (5 bases). There are 14 residues in the CDR3. Germline V gives CDR1 SGHTA, CDR2 FQGNSA. Trimming removed 2 bases at V and 5 bases at J, with 12 bases between. Looking up the rest from reference TRBV7-2 and TRBJ2-5 gives the full variable domain: GAGVSQSPSNKVTEKGKDVELRCDPISGHTALYWYRQSLGQGLEFLIYFQGNSAPDKSGLPSDRFSAERTGGSVSTLTIQRTQQEDSAVYLCASSLFAGSETQYFGPGTRLLVL.

The rearrangement links TRBV3-1 (or the pseudogene TRBV3-2) to TRBJ2-7; 7 nucleotides match TRBD2. This CDR3 spans 16 amino acids. J gave up 2 bases and V 0 bases, and 7 bases lay outside the gene matches. Per germline, CDR1 LGHDT and CDR2 YNNKEL (reference sequence). CDR3 coding DNA: TGTGCCAGCAGCCAAGAATTGCGGGAGCATGCCTACGAGCAGTACTTC. Protein: CASSQELREHAYEQYF.

The chain couples TRBV10-3 to TRBJ1-1; TRBD1 aligns across 11 bases. The CDR3 is made up of 15 amino acids. In germline, CDR1 is ENHRY, CDR2 SYGVKD. The J segment lost 4 bases and the V segment lost 10 bases, leaving 11 bases of the junction unmatched. CDR3 region: CASVPGQGVGTEAFF. The CDR3 DNA sequence: TGTGCCAGCGTCCCGGGACAGGGGGTGGGCACTGAAGCTTTCTTT.

The sample holds a few counts of this clone. The chain carries TRBV5-1 and TRBJ1-6, with TRBD1 as a possible D gene (5 bases). The germline V gene has CDR1 SGHRS and CDR2 YFSETQ. CDR3 length: 14 amino acids. V was cut by 1 base and J by 10 bases, with 12 bases left in between. CDR3 residues: CASSLWEGPSPLHF. The CDR3 DNA follows: TGCGCCAGCAGCTTGTGGGAGGGACCATCACCCCTCCACTTT.

The chain combines TRBV5-5 with TRBJ1-1; weak D call: TRBD1 (5 bases). Germline CDR1 SGHKS, CDR2 YYEKEE (reference sequence). Trimming took 0 bases from V and 2 from J, leaving 8 bases between them. The CDR3 spans 14 residues. This CDR3 reads CASSLEQVNTEAFF. The CDR3 region has the DNA TGTGCCAGCAGCTTGGAACAGGTCAACACTGAAGCTTTCTTT.

This chain uses TRBV29-1 with TRBJ2-1; 15 bases align to TRBD2. In germline, CDR1 is SQVTM, CDR2 ANQGSEA. After removal of 3 bases from V and 14 bases from J, the junction contained 14 bases not matched to a gene. This CDR3 has 16 residues. CDR3 residues: CSVDGTSGRMLSREFF. The CDR3 DNA reads as TGCAGCGTTGACGGGACTAGCGGGAGGATGTTGTCTCGGGAGTTCTTC.

The rearrangement links TRBV7-9 to TRBJ1-2; D is perhaps TRBD1 (5 bases). Deletions cut 2 bases from V and 7 bases from J, with 11 bases between. The CDR3 length is 13 residues. From germline, CDR1 is SEHNR and CDR2 FQNEAQ (reference sequence). Here the CDR3 DNA reads TGTGCCAGCAGCTTAAAGGGGCAATCTGGCTACACCTTC. Encoded protein: CASSLKGQSGYTF.

The chain is built from TRBV19 and TRBJ2-7; TRBD2 aligns across 7 bases. V gave up 10 bases and J gave up 0 bases; unmatched junction bases: 9. Germline CDR1 is LNHDA and CDR2 is SQIVND (reference sequence). This CDR3 spans 14 amino acids. The chain's CDR3 is CATMERGSSYEQYF. For the CDR3, the DNA is TGTGCCACCATGGAGCGGGGTTCCTCCTACGAGCAGTACTTC.

V and J are TRBV6-6 and TRBJ2-3, with TRBD1 matching 7 bases. Germline V gene lookup returns CDR1 MNHNY and CDR2 SVGAGI (reference sequence). Unmatched junction bases numbered 24, after V lost 6 bases and J lost 0 bases. The CDR3 is 21 residues long. This CDR3 reads CASSPTGQALAFETSTDTQYF. CDR3 nucleotides: TGTGCCAGCAGCCCCACTGGACAGGCCCTCGCCTTTGAGACTAGCACAGATACGCAGTATTTT.

The chain recombines TRBV15 with TRBJ1-2; D is unresolved. Germline-derived CDR1 and CDR2 are LNHNV and YYDKDF (reference sequence). Deletions cut 0 bases from V and 4 bases from J, with 6 bases between. The CDR3 sequence is 13 residues long. The CDR3 bases are TGTGCCACCAGCAGAGACCTCCCCTATGGCTACACCTTC. The encoded protein is CATSRDLPYGYTF.

This clone was picked up one time. The J gene is TRBJ2-1, the V gene TRBV6-1; 8 bases are shared with TRBD1. Germline V gives CDR1 MNHNS, CDR2 SASEGT. Trimming cost V 4 bases and J 4 bases; bases outside gene matches: 12. The CDR3 runs 17 residues. The chain's CDR3 is CASSGDRGPRNYNEQFF. The CDR3 region has the DNA TGTGCCAGCAGTGGAGACAGGGGTCCACGGAATTACAATGAGCAGTTCTTC.

The chain combines TRBV9 with TRBJ1-2, with no clear D. This CDR3 contains 16 residues. The V end lost 0 bases, the J end lost 4 bases, and 16 bases lay between the germline ends. CDR1 is SGDLS and CDR2 is YYNGEE in the germline V gene. DNA for the CDR3: TGTGCCAGCAGCGTAGCAGGTCAGCTAAGATCCTATGGCTACACCTTC. Its translation: CASSVAGQLRSYGYTF. Complete variable domain (other parts from reference TRBV9 and TRBJ1-2): DSGVTQTPKHLITATGQRVTLRCSPRSGDLSVYWYQQSLDQGLQFLIQYYNGEERAKGNILERFSAQQFPDLHSELNLSSLELGDSALYFCASSVAGQLRSYGYTFGSGTRLTVV.